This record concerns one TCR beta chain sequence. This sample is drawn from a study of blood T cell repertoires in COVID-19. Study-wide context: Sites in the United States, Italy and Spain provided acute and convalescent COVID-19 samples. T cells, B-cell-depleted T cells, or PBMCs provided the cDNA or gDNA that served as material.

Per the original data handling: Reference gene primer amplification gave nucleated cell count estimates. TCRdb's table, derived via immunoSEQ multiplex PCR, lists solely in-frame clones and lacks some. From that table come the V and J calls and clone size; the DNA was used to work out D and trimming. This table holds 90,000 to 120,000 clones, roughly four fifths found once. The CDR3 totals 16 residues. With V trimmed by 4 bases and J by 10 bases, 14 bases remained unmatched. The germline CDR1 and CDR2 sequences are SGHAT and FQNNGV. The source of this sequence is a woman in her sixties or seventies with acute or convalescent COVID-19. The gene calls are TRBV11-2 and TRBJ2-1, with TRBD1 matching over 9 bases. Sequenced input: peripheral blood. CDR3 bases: TGTGCCAGCAGCTCGGACGGACAGGGGCGGAGAAGGGAGCAGTTCTTC. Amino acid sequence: CASSSDGQGRRREQFF.